The 10 T cell receptor beta chains in this list originate from one sample, sequenced in a study of T cell responses to AZD1222 COVID-19 vaccine. The assay was immunoSEQ multiplex PCR, and TCRdb's table has in-frame clones only and misses some. The sample has 120,000 or so clones; roughly 88% are singletons. The sample consisted of peripheral blood, taken on day 0 of AZD1222 vaccination. Every receptor here comes from an adult in good health.

The chain employs TRBV29-1 and TRBJ2-7, with D uncertain. Germline V gene lookup returns CDR1 SQVTM and CDR2 ANQGSEA. The CDR3 extends over 12 amino acids. The V gene lost 6 bases and the J gene lost 2 bases, with 11 bases spanning the gap. CDR3 amino acids: CSVGRVPYEQYF. Written as DNA, the CDR3 is TGCAGCGTGGGCCGGGTTCCCTACGAGCAGTACTTC.

The J gene is TRBJ2-2, the V gene TRBV4-2; a weak D match, TRBD1 (6 bases). V was cut by 8 bases and J by 3 bases, with 16 bases left in between. CDR3 length equals 15 residues. Germline values: CDR1 LGHNA, CDR2 YNFKEQ. The CDR3 loop is CASSPGSGDTGELFF. DNA of the CDR3: TGTGCCAGCTCCCCGGGATCAGGGGACACCGGGGAGCTGTTTTTT.

This clone was observed a single time. The chain joins TRBV7-2 to TRBJ1-2, with 9 nucleotides matching TRBD1. V trimming: 5 bases; J trimming: 7 bases; junction bases outside the gene matches: 5. In germline, CDR1 is SGHTA, CDR2 FQGNSA. The CDR3 is 13 residues long. As DNA, the CDR3 is TGTGCCAGCAGCCAACAGGGGGCGCGTGGCTACACCTTC. This gives the protein CASSQQGARGYTF.

V is TRBV7-2 and J is TRBJ1-2; a possible D gene is TRBD1 (6 bases). From germline, CDR1 is SGHTA and CDR2 FQGNSA. Between the trimmed V and J ends, which lost 2 bases and 8 bases, there was a span of 18 bases. The CDR3 has 15 amino acids. CDR3 amino acids: CASSLSRGGEGGYTF. For the CDR3, the DNA is TGTGCCAGCAGCTTATCGAGGGGGGGTGAAGGCGGCTACACCTTC.

This clone was seen only a few times. Here the CDR3 DNA reads TGTGCCAGCAGCGTAGGAGGGGGACAGTACACAGATACGCAGTATTTT. This sequence encodes CASSVGGGQYTDTQYF. The V and J genes are TRBV9 and TRBJ2-3, with 7 nucleotides matching TRBD1. The length of the CDR3 is 16 residues. V shed 0 bases and J 2 bases; nucleotides not matched to a gene: 6. Germline loops: CDR1 SGDLS, CDR2 YYNGEE.

Comments on this clone: The junction shows a germline mismatch at one end, possibly a read error. The chain has TRBV11-2 and TRBJ2-7; 7 bases align to TRBD1. The CDR3 sequence is 15 residues long. CDR1 is SGHAT and CDR2 is FQNNGV in the germline V gene. CDR3 DNA: TGTGCCAGCAGCTTAGATCCGACAGGGTCCTTCGAGCAGTACTTC. Its protein product is CASSLDPTGSFEQYF.

The CDR3 loop is CASSLEGSVGQPQHF. CDR3 DNA: TGCGCCAGCAGCTTGGAAGGGTCGGTAGGGCAGCCCCAGCATTTT. This sequence joins TRBV5-1 and TRBJ1-5, with D unresolved. Per germline, CDR1 SGHRS and CDR2 YFSETQ. This CDR3 region has 15 residues. Trimming removed 0 bases at V and 7 bases at J, with 14 bases between.

The chain combines TRBV28 with TRBJ2-3; 9 bases are a match to TRBD2. Germline V gene lookup returns CDR1 MDHEN and CDR2 SYDVKM. Germline trimming cut 4 bases from V and 2 bases from J; bases unmatched to any gene: 16. This CDR3 region has 19 residues. The CDR3 region has the DNA TGTGCCAGCAGTTCAGGGTCGAGGAGCGGGGGGTCTCACACAGATACGCAGTATTTT. Protein sequence: CASSSGSRSGGSHTDTQYF.

The chain carries TRBV6-2 or TRBV6-3 and TRBJ1-1; tentatively, D is TRBD1 (5 bases). The CDR3 totals 11 residues. Germline V gene data show CDR1 as MNHEY and CDR2 as SVGEGT. V was clipped by 6 bases and J by 8 bases, with 10 bases between them. The CDR3 region is CASSNWGEAFF. The CDR3 DNA is TGTGCCAGCAGCAACTGGGGCGAAGCTTTCTTT.

This rearrangement joins TRBV11-2 to TRBJ2-7; D is tentatively TRBD1 or TRBD2 (5 bases each). The CDR3 covers 14 residues. CDR1 is SGHAT and CDR2 is FQNNGV in the germline V gene. V was shortened by 3 bases and J by 0 bases, with 9 bases between the two germline ends. This CDR3 is CASSFGARSYEQYF. The CDR3 DNA follows: TGTGCCAGCAGCTTCGGGGCCCGCTCCTACGAGCAGTACTTC.